This T cell receptor (beta chain) comes out of a study of cytomegalovirus exposure and HLA in healthy donors. Overall study context: Genotyping of 430 or so donors showed that about 83% belonged to the Caucasian-associated ancestry cluster.

60 Vbeta and 13 Jbeta primers were used in PCR. The repertoire was sequenced with immunoSEQ multiplex PCR; TCRdb's copy has only in-frame clones and lacks some. The data contain roughly 100,000 clones, about three quarters of them singletons. Notes on this clone: What it binds is unknown.

Regarding the study as a whole: According to the study, roughly 180 TCR beta chains were cytomegalovirus-associated. Most of the CMV-associated TCR beta chains (in a later analysis) appeared to be HLA-restricted. Generally TCR sequences proved uncommon, though certain public TCRs appeared in numerous donors.

V dropped 1 base and J dropped 4 bases, with 7 bases sitting between them. The CDR3 is 13 amino acids. Germline CDR1 reads SGHVS; CDR2 reads FQNEAQ. This sequence joins TRBV7-8 and TRBJ2-5, with D tentatively TRBD1 (5 bases). This TCR derives from a male donor in good health and CMV-seronegative. The sequenced sample was PBMCs. The CDR3, as DNA: TGTGCCAGCAGCTTAGGGGGCTTAGAGACCCAGTACTTC. It specifies CASSLGGLETQYF.